This is a list of T cell receptor beta chains from one sample in a study of blood T cell repertoires in COVID-19. TCRdb's copy holds only in-frame clones and misses some; the assay was immunoSEQ multiplex PCR. The sample yields about 120,000 clones, roughly 76% seen once. The source material was peripheral blood. All receptors come from a human donor in a cohort sampled during active COVID-19. The CDR3 runs from the conserved cysteine through the conserved F or W. The D gene is left open where the match is weak. Some rows mark clone size as missing; the rest say once, few, many or name a class of expanded clone.

.	.	TRBV30	TRBJ1-2	TGTGCCTGGAGTGTTAATGGCTACACCTTC	CAWSVNGYTF
.	.	TRBV3-1/TRBV3-2	TRBJ1-1	TGTGCCAGCATGGGTACAGGCCAGAACACTGAAGCTTTCTTT	CASMGTGQNTEAFF
TRBD1	.	TRBV6-6	TRBJ1-1	TGTGCCAGCAGTCAGGTAACCGGGACAGCGTTGAACACTGAAGCTTTCTTT	CASSQVTGTALNTEAFF
.	.	TRBV6-5	TRBJ2-1	TGTGCCAGCAGTTACGGTCCGGGGAACAATGAGCAGTTCTTC	CASSYGPGNNEQFF
TRBD1	once	TRBV10-3	TRBJ1-2	TGTGCCATCAGTTCACAGGGGGGACAGGCTAACTATGGCTACACCTTC	CAISSQGGQANYGYTF
.	.	TRBV3-1/TRBV3-2	TRBJ1-2	TGTGCCAGCAGCCCAGACAGGTCTAACTATGGCTACACCTTC	CASSPDRSNYGYTF
.	.	TRBV9	TRBJ1-1	TGTGCCAGCAGCGGGGGAGGCGGGGCATCGGGCACTGAAGCTTTCTTT	CASSGGGGASGTEAFF
.	few	TRBV27	TRBJ1-5	TGTGCCAGCAGGAAAACGGGACTGAGCAATCAGCCCCAGCATTTT	CASRKTGLSNQPQHF
.	few	TRBV11-2	TRBJ2-2	TGTGCCAGCAGCTTATTAGCGAACACCGGGGAGCTGTTTTTT	CASSLLANTGELFF
.	once	TRBV4-3	TRBJ2-3	TGCGCCAGCAGCCAAGAAACTCCCCCTGCTAGCACAGATACGCAGTATTTT	CASSQETPPASTDTQYF
TRBD1	.	TRBV6-5	TRBJ2-5	TGTGCCAGCAGTTCCACCCGGGACAGGGGGCGAGAGACCCAGTACTTC	CASSSTRDRGRETQYF
.	.	TRBV6-5	TRBJ2-7	TGTGCCAGCCTAGATCCTAGCGTCTACGAGCAGTACTTC	CASLDPSVYEQYF
TRBD1	.	TRBV5-6	TRBJ1-5	TGTGCCAGCCTAGCTTGGGGGACAGGGAACGGCAATCAGCCCCAGCATTTT	CASLAWGTGNGNQPQHF
TRBD2	.	TRBV7-9	TRBJ2-7	TGTGCCAGCAGCCCCGTAAGGGGAAGCGGGAGGGCCACCCGCGAGCAGTACTTC	CASSPVRGSGRATREQYF
.	.	TRBV7-3	TRBJ2-3	TGTGCCAGCAGCGCCAACCCAGGGGATAGGACAGATACGCAGTATTTT	CASSANPGDRTDTQYF
.	.	TRBV9	TRBJ2-2	TGTGCCAGCAGCTCTAGGAGGGCCGCGAACACCGGGGAGCTGTTTTTT	CASSSRRAANTGELFF
TRBD2	.	TRBV29-1	TRBJ2-5	TGCAGCGTCCAGCGGGGGGAAGAGACCCAGTACTTC	CSVQRGEETQYF
TRBD1	.	TRBV2	TRBJ1-2	TGTGCCAGCAGGGAAAGACAGGGGGGAAACTATGGCTACACCTTC	CASRERQGGNYGYTF
TRBD1	.	TRBV19	TRBJ2-7	TGTGCCAGTAGTAGGCTCCGGGACAGCTCCCTCTCCTACGAGCAGTACTTC	CASSRLRDSSLSYEQYF
.	few	TRBV4-1	TRBJ1-2	TGCGCCAGCAGCCAAGATTTTACGGTTCCCTTGTTAACCTTC	CASSQDFTVPLLTF
.	.	TRBV9	TRBJ1-1	TGTGCCAGCAGCGTAGCGGGGGGGACGAACACTGAAGCTTTCTTT	CASSVAGGTNTEAFF
TRBD1	.	TRBV19	TRBJ1-5	TGTGCCAGTAGTATGCCGCTCGACAGGGATAGCAATCAGCCCCAGCATTTT	CASSMPLDRDSNQPQHF
.	.	TRBV2	TRBJ2-2	TGTGCCAGCGCCTGGCTCCTGCGGGACGGGGAGCTGTTTTTT	CASAWLLRDGELFF
.	.	TRBV21-1	TRBJ2-1	TGTGCCAGCAGCAAAGTCCTTATCAGTGGGGCTAGCTCCTACAATGAGCAGTTCTTC	CASSKVLISGASSYNEQFF
.	.	TRBV12-3/TRBV12-4	TRBJ2-7	TGTGCCAGCAGTTTGGGGGAGGACTACGAGCAGTACTTC	CASSLGEDYEQYF
.	.	TRBV6-2/TRBV6-3	TRBJ2-1	TGTGCCAGCAGCCCCGGCGGCAACAACAATGAGCAGTTCTTC	CASSPGGNNNEQFF
.	few	TRBV5-6	TRBJ1-5	TGTGCCAGCAGCACTACGGAGTATAGCAATCAGCCCCAGCATTTT	CASSTTEYSNQPQHF
.	.	TRBV2	TRBJ2-7	TGTGCCAGCAGTACCCGAGGGCAGACCTACGAGCAGTACTTC	CASSTRGQTYEQYF
TRBD2	few	TRBV6-2/TRBV6-3	TRBJ2-3	TGTGCCAGCAGTCCGGGACTAGCGAGCGCAGATACGCAGTATTTT	CASSPGLASADTQYF